The rows below give T cell receptor beta chains drawn from one sample of a study of cytomegalovirus exposure and HLA in healthy donors. Produced via immunoSEQ multiplex PCR; TCRdb's table is partial and in-frame only. The sample lists some 180,000 clones, around nine tenths seen once, with 7.2% in the top ten. Sequencing was performed on PBMCs. These receptors were obtained from a young man in good health and CMV-seropositive. Both conserved end residues are part of each CDR3. The D gene is left open where the match is weak. Where a row states a size, it is once, few, many or the class of an expanded clone; other rows omit it.

D gene	V gene	J gene	clone size	CDR3 protein	CDR3 DNA
-	TRBV4-3	TRBJ2-5	-	CASSQVLGGQETQYF	TGCGCCAGCAGCCAAGTTCTGGGGGGCCAAGAGACCCAGTACTTC
-	TRBV19	TRBJ2-7	-	CASSIGPTMTYEQYF	TGTGCCAGTAGTATAGGACCCACTATGACCTACGAGCAGTACTTC
-	TRBV29-1	TRBJ2-3	-	CSVVTVGISTDTQYF	TGCAGCGTTGTTACTGTAGGCATTAGCACAGATACGCAGTATTTT
-	TRBV2	TRBJ2-5	-	CASSDEPVQETQYF	TGTGCCAGCAGTGATGAACCGGTCCAAGAGACCCAGTACTTC
-	TRBV30	TRBJ1-6	-	CAFPDRDPLHF	TGTGCCTTCCCTGATCGGGATCCCCTCCACTTT
TRBD1	TRBV6-1	TRBJ1-5	-	CASRAGGGNQPQHF	TGTGCCAGCAGGGCAGGGGGGGGGAATCAGCCCCAGCATTTT
-	TRBV5-4	TRBJ1-1	-	CASSLEGLNTEAFF	TGTGCCAGCAGCTTGGAAGGGTTGAACACTGAAGCTTTCTTT
TRBD2	TRBV7-9	TRBJ2-5	once	CASRLPLLAGYQETQYF	TGTGCCAGCAGACTCCCTCTACTAGCGGGGTACCAAGAGACCCAGTACTTC
-	TRBV5-1	TRBJ2-2	-	CASSPRGGNTGELFF	TGCGCCAGCAGCCCCCGGGGCGGGAACACCGGGGAGCTGTTTTTT
-	TRBV11-2	TRBJ2-3	-	CASSKLQGGFTDTQYF	TGTGCCAGCAGCAAACTACAGGGAGGGTTCACAGATACGCAGTATTTT
TRBD2	TRBV5-1	TRBJ2-3	-	CASSLLPVSGRAADTQYF	TGCGCCAGCAGCTTGTTACCCGTCAGCGGGAGGGCCGCAGATACGCAGTATTTT
-	TRBV6-5	TRBJ1-2	-	CASSYRHSGYTF	TGTGCCAGCAGTTACAGGCATAGTGGCTACACCTTC
-	TRBV5-1	TRBJ2-3	-	CASSPTAALDTQYF	TGCGCCAGCAGCCCAACGGCGGCTTTAGATACGCAGTATTTT
TRBD1	TRBV10-2	TRBJ1-2	-	CASSDAGGNYGYTF	TGCGCCAGCAGTGATGCAGGGGGGAACTATGGCTACACCTTC
TRBD2	TRBV6-1	TRBJ2-5	-	CASSEGGTVWETQYF	TGTGCCAGCAGTGAGGGAGGGACGGTATGGGAGACCCAGTACTTC
-	TRBV5-4	TRBJ2-7	-	CASSLSHEQYF	TGTGCCAGCAGCTTGTCTCACGAGCAGTACTTC
-	TRBV2	TRBJ2-3	-	CASSEIRDTDTQYF	TGTGCCAGCAGTGAAATTAGGGACACAGATACGCAGTATTTT
-	TRBV4-1	TRBJ1-2	-	CASTKSQGHGYTF	TGCGCCAGCACCAAAAGTCAGGGGCATGGCTACACCTTC
-	TRBV28	TRBJ2-1	few	CASRTIAAIYNEQFF	TGTGCCAGCAGAACGATAGCGGCAATCTACAATGAGCAGTTCTTC
-	TRBV5-4	TRBJ2-7	-	CASSLGDPYEQYF	TGTGCCAGCAGCTTAGGGGACCCCTACGAGCAGTACTTC
-	TRBV4-2	TRBJ1-2	many	CASSQDRATNYGYTF	TGTGCCAGCAGCCAAGATCGGGCCACTAACTATGGCTACACCTTC
-	TRBV20-1	TRBJ2-7	-	CSARVVNEQYF	TGCAGTGCTAGGGTGGTGAACGAGCAGTACTTC
-	TRBV19	TRBJ2-7	-	CASSIYSSPGNEQYF	TGTGCCAGTAGTATATATTCGAGCCCCGGAAACGAGCAGTACTTC
TRBD2	TRBV7-2	TRBJ2-3	-	CASSLTSGRLYF	TGTGCCAGCAGCCTGACTAGCGGGAGGTTGTATTTT
TRBD1	TRBV6-1	TRBJ1-2	-	CASLAATGAYGYTF	TGTGCCAGCCTTGCGGCCACAGGGGCCTATGGCTACACCTTC
TRBD1	TRBV4-1	TRBJ1-1	once	CASSQATIRDSPFF	TGCGCCAGCAGCCAAGCCACAATCCGGGACAGCCCTTTCTTT
-	TRBV6-1	TRBJ1-1	-	CASKKVLGNTEAFF	TGTGCCAGCAAAAAGGTCTTGGGGAACACTGAAGCTTTCTTT
-	TRBV27	TRBJ1-2	once	CASSLSDGNGYTF	TGTGCCAGCAGTTTATCGGACGGAAATGGCTACACCTTC
-	TRBV7-3	TRBJ2-1	-	CASSLYGSAYNEQFF	TGTGCCAGCAGCTTATACGGGAGTGCCTACAATGAGCAGTTCTTC
-	TRBV27	TRBJ2-2	-	CASSLQRNTGELFF	TGTGCCAGCAGTTTACAGAGAAACACCGGGGAGCTGTTTTTT
-	TRBV2	TRBJ1-1	-	CASSEAGAEAFF	TGTGCCAGCAGTGAAGCAGGGGCCGAAGCTTTCTTT
TRBD1	TRBV28	TRBJ1-2	-	CASSLSGQGRGGYTF	TGTGCCAGCAGTTTATCCGGACAGGGCCGAGGTGGCTACACCTTC
TRBD2	TRBV11-2	TRBJ2-1	-	CASRPGGRARYNEQFF	TGTGCCAGCAGACCGGGGGGGCGGGCGCGTTACAATGAGCAGTTCTTC
TRBD1	TRBV6-5	TRBJ2-7	-	CASSYRTGRHEQYF	TGTGCCAGCAGTTACAGGACAGGGCGACACGAGCAGTACTTC
-	TRBV5-1	TRBJ1-1	-	CASSSGQLNTEAFF	TGCGCCAGCAGCTCCGGACAGTTGAACACTGAAGCTTTCTTT
-	TRBV2	TRBJ1-6	few	CASLMSVSPLHF	TGTGCCAGCCTGATGTCCGTTTCACCCCTCCACTTT
-	TRBV18	TRBJ2-2	-	CASSPRLEGTGELFF	TGTGCCAGCTCACCTAGGCTGGAGGGCACCGGGGAGCTGTTTTTT
TRBD2	TRBV6-1	TRBJ2-3	-	CASSDLGLADTDTQYF	TGTGCCAGCAGTGACCTGGGACTAGCGGATACAGATACGCAGTATTTT